This passage covers 16 T cell receptor beta chains from one sample sequenced in a study of blood T cell repertoires in COVID-19 (dated by TCRdb to 2020 to 2022). The method was the immunoSEQ multiplex PCR assay. The source is immuneACCESS, and TCRdb retained only in-frame sequences with V and J called. Part of the clones is not carried over; for the studies checked, unresolved V genes explain less than half of this, and the remainder is unexplained. For this sample there are 150,000 to 200,000 clones; around 87% appear just once. Around 0.63% of the sample is held by the ten biggest clonotypes. The specimen was peripheral blood. Receptors were obtained from a man aged 45-65 years with acute or convalescent COVID-19.

V gene TRBV11-2 combines with J gene TRBJ2-2; TRBD1 might be the D (5 bases). The V end was cut by 5 bases, the J end by 1 base, with 11 bases between. This CDR3 has 15 amino acids. CDR1 SGHAT and CDR2 FQNNGV come from the germline V gene. The CDR3 loop reads CASSLDGQNTGELFF. The CDR3, as DNA: TGTGCCAGCAGCCTGGACGGACAGAACACCGGGGAGCTGTTTTTT.

V usage is TRBV5-3 and J usage is TRBJ2-5, with 7 bases lining up with TRBD1. TRBV5-3 is recorded as an ORF, its role being uncertain. The CDR3 sequence is 15 residues long. V gave up 2 bases and J gave up 2 bases; unmatched junction bases: 6. The CDR3: CARSFKRQGQETQYF. For the CDR3, the DNA is TGTGCCAGAAGCTTCAAGAGACAGGGACAAGAGACCCAGTACTTC.

This sequence joins TRBV3-1 (or the pseudogene TRBV3-2) and TRBJ2-1, with a possible D match to TRBD2 (6 bases). CDR3 length: 13 residues. Trimming cost V 5 bases and J 12 bases, with 17 bases left between them. Germline V gene sequence: CDR1 LGHDT, CDR2 YNNKEL (reference sequence). The CDR3 spells CASSAPGSRRQFF. CDR3 nucleotides: TGTGCCAGCAGCGCCCCCGGGAGCCGAAGGCAGTTCTTC.

The chain uses TRBV7-3 and TRBJ2-3; 7 bases align to TRBD2. Trimming removed 8 bases from V and 5 bases from J; junction bases left unmatched: 10. This CDR3 contains 14 residues. Germline CDR1 and CDR2: SGHTA and FQGTGA. The DNA of the CDR3 is TGTGCCAGCGCCAACGGGGCTAGCGGAGATACGCAGTATTTT. Amino acid sequence: CASANGASGDTQYF.

This chain links TRBV24-1 with TRBJ2-2; D unclear. This CDR3 is built from 11 residues. V dropped 6 bases and J dropped 7 bases, with 5 bases sitting between them. Germline-derived CDR1 and CDR2 are KGHDR and SFDVKD. The CDR3 is CATSSGGELFF. CDR3 in DNA: TGTGCCACCAGTTCAGGCGGGGAGCTGTTTTTT.

CDR3 in DNA: TGTGCCAGCAGCTCTCGCCAGATTGAAAAACTGTTTTTT. Translated, it gives CASSSRQIEKLFF. The V and J genes are TRBV7-9 and TRBJ1-4; D is unclear. The CDR3 is 13 amino acids. Deletions cut 4 bases from V and 7 bases from J, with 10 bases between. Germline V lookup: CDR1 SEHNR, CDR2 FQNEAQ (reference sequence).

This clone has just one count. This rearrangement joins TRBV7-9 to TRBJ1-2, with 7 bases matching TRBD1. Trimming cost V 5 bases and J 4 bases; bases outside gene matches: 7. CDR3 length equals 14 residues. The germline gives CDR1 SEHNR, CDR2 FQNEAQ (reference sequence). CDR3 amino acids: CASSNRGRGYGYTF. CDR3 nucleotides: TGTGCCAGCAGCAATAGGGGGCGCGGCTATGGCTACACCTTC.

The chain links TRBV28 to TRBJ1-2, with unresolved D. Germline lookup yields CDR1 MDHEN and CDR2 SYDVKM. V was clipped by 1 base and J by 3 bases, with 9 bases between them. This CDR3 contains 14 residues. The CDR3 region is CASSLYSEYYGYTF. As DNA, the CDR3 is TGTGCCAGCAGTTTATACTCTGAGTACTATGGCTACACCTTC.

The V and J genes are TRBV18 and TRBJ2-2, with D unresolved. The CDR3 totals 16 residues. The V gene's germline CDR1 is KGHSH and CDR2 LQKENI. V dropped 2 bases and J dropped 0 bases, with 10 bases sitting between them. The CDR3 DNA sequence: TGTGCCAGCTCACCAGGAGAATCCGCGAACACCGGGGAGCTGTTTTTT. As protein: CASSPGESANTGELFF.

The chain links TRBV7-8 to TRBJ2-3, with D hard to call. The V gene lost 0 bases and the J gene lost 2 bases, with 6 bases spanning the gap. This CDR3 comprises 14 residues. Per the germline V gene, CDR1 is SGHVS and CDR2 is FQNEAQ. DNA of the CDR3: TGTGCCAGCAGCTTAGCCCGGGTCACAGATACGCAGTATTTT. Translation: CASSLARVTDTQYF. Full variable domain (remainder filled in from reference TRBV7-8 and TRBJ2-3): GAGVSQSPRYKVAKRGQDVALRCDPISGHVSLFWYQQALGQGPEFLTYFQNEAQLDKSGLPSDRFFAERPEGSVSTLKIQRTQQEDSAVYLCASSLARVTDTQYFGPGTRLTVL.

The rearrangement links TRBV19 to TRBJ1-6; 7 nucleotides agree with TRBD1. The CDR3 spans 15 residues. The V gene end was trimmed by 2 bases and the J gene end by 6 bases; junction bases not matched to a gene: 4. The germline CDR1 and CDR2 sequences are LNHDA and SQIVND (reference sequence). The CDR3 loop reads CASSIRTGTNSPLHF. In nucleotides, the CDR3 is TGTGCCAGTAGTATACGGACAGGAACTAATTCACCCCTCCACTTT.

V is TRBV10-3 and J is TRBJ2-1; D perhaps matches TRBD1 (7 bases). Germline CDR1 is ENHRY and CDR2 is SYGVKD. CDR3 length: 14 amino acids. The germline V and J ends were trimmed by 10 bases and 10 bases, with 23 bases remaining between them. CDR3 sequence reads: CATGGRGSDSEQFF. In DNA, the CDR3 is TGTGCCACCGGGGGCAGGGGGTCGGACAGCGAGCAGTTCTTC.

This clone is a singleton in its sample. The chain links TRBV24-1 to TRBJ2-2; D is unclear. CDR1 and CDR2 (germline): KGHDR, SFDVKD. This CDR3 comprises 14 residues. V lost 5 bases and J 2 bases, leaving 8 bases between the germline ends. CDR3 protein: CATSVHSNTGELFF. CDR3 bases: TGTGCCACCAGTGTTCACAGCAACACCGGGGAGCTGTTTTTT.

The chain uses TRBV7-2 and TRBJ2-5; 13 bases are shared with TRBD2. Germline V gene data show CDR1 as SGHTA and CDR2 as FQGNSA. This CDR3 is 16 amino acids long. With 5 bases clipped from V and 5 bases from J, the junction kept 8 bases outside the gene matches. CDR3 sequence: CASSLPGTSGEETQYF. The CDR3 bases are TGTGCCAGCAGCCTCCCGGGGACTAGCGGGGAGGAGACCCAGTACTTC.

In DNA form, the CDR3 reads TGTGCCAGCAGCTTATCTAGCGGGTTGAGCTCCTACGAGCAGTACTTC. Its protein is CASSLSSGLSSYEQYF. This chain links TRBV5-6 with TRBJ2-7; 8 bases match TRBD2. The CDR3 is made up of 16 amino acids. The V gene end was trimmed by 2 bases and the J gene end by 0 bases; junction bases not matched to a gene: 7. Per germline, CDR1 SGHDT and CDR2 YYEEEE.

In DNA form, the CDR3 reads TGTGCCAGCAGTTATTCCCAGAATAATGAAAAACTGTTTTTT. It is translated as CASSYSQNNEKLFF. The chain recombines TRBV6-5 with TRBJ1-4; no clear D. Trimming removed 3 bases at V and 4 bases at J, with 9 bases between. The CDR3 contains 14 residues. Germline V gene lookup returns CDR1 MNHEY and CDR2 SVGAGI.